The clone carrying this T cell receptor beta chain has a handful of counts. The target antigen is unknown. The data derive from a study of beta chain features in type 1 diabetes. Whole-study results and caveats: There was a moderate but significant shortening of TCRB CDR3s in all four CD4+ subsets of Type 1 diabetes patients. The naive, central memory and Treg TCRB repertoires of patients appeared to be more similar to one another than those of healthy donors.

The investigators reverse transcribed all of the isolated RNA, so they sequenced expressed TCRB transcripts. Approximately 3.6 million reads per sample were averaged for naive, central memory and regulatory samples. This table comes from immunoSEQ multiplex PCR, and its TCRdb copy is limited to in-frame clones, with some not included. There are some 660,000 clones in the sample; about 14% occur only once, and 0.035% to 0.045% lies in the top ten. CDR3 size: 14 residues. Germline CDR1 and CDR2: GTSNPN and SVGIG (reference sequence). Trimming left V 1 base short and J 2 bases short, with 10 bases between. Sorted populations were all over 95% pure.

The TCR was taken from a young man with type 1 diabetes. Specimen: naive CD4+ T cells from blood. V gene TRBV30 combines with J gene TRBJ2-3; no firm D call. The CDR3 DNA follows: TGTGCCTGGAGTGAACTTTCCCCCACAGATACGCAGTATTTT. It yields the protein CAWSELSPTDTQYF.